The 4 T cell receptor beta chains below come from one sample, sequenced in a study of CD8+ T cells in alopecia areata. RNA extraction and reverse transcription yielded cDNA as sequencing template. TCRdb's copy holds only in-frame clones and misses some; the assay was immunoSEQ multiplex PCR. The repertoire includes more than 10,000 clones, approximately 58% of them detected once, and approximately 8.1% sits in the top ten. Samples from alopecia areata patients were lesional scalp punch biopsies and peripheral blood. Material: skin, obtained at week 0. The receptors shown here come from a human donor with alopecia areata.

This clone has only a few counts. The chain carries TRBV11-3 and TRBJ2-2, with D hard to call. This CDR3 region has 15 residues. Trimming removed 4 bases at V and 0 bases at J, with 9 bases between. The germline V gene has CDR1 SGHNT and CDR2 YENEEA. The CDR3 DNA is TGTGCCAGCAGCTCCCGGTCTTCGAACACCGGGGAGCTGTTTTTT. It encodes CASSSRSSNTGELFF.

The chain combines TRBV5-5 with TRBJ2-1, with D possibly TRBD1 on 6 matching bases. The CDR3 has 14 amino acids. V was clipped by 4 bases and J by 4 bases, with 12 bases between them. Germline values: CDR1 SGHKS, CDR2 YYEKEE (reference sequence). The CDR3 here is CASSAGDQYNEQFF. As DNA, the CDR3 is TGTGCCAGCAGCGCAGGGGACCAATACAATGAGCAGTTCTTC. Using reference TRBV5-5 and TRBJ2-1 for the parts outside the CDR3, the full variable domain is DAGVTQSPTHLIKTRGQQVTLRCSPISGHKSVSWYQQVLGQGPQFIFQYYEKEERGRGNFPDRFSARQFPNYSSELNVNALLLGDSALYLCASSAGDQYNEQFFGPGTRLTVL.

The count of this clone is one. The chain uses TRBV30 and TRBJ2-2, with D unclear. Deletions cut 4 bases from V and 2 bases from J, with 5 bases between. CDR3 length equals 12 residues. Germline V CDR1 and CDR2: GTSNPN, SVGIG (reference sequence). This CDR3 is CAWNSNTGELFF. The DNA for the CDR3 is TGTGCCTGGAACAGCAACACCGGGGAGCTGTTTTTT.

This chain joins TRBV6-1 and TRBJ2-5; no firm D call. Germline CDR1 reads MNHNS; CDR2 reads SASEGT. The CDR3 contains 14 residues. With 6 bases removed from V and 1 base from J, the gap between germline ends came to 12 bases. Here the CDR3 reads CASSPRFRQETQYF. CDR3 nucleotides: TGTGCCAGCAGCCCAAGGTTCCGCCAAGAGACCCAGTACTTC.